This TCR beta chain is from a study of blood T cell repertoires in COVID-19 (dated by TCRdb to 2020 to 2022). In the study overall: The collaborator samples originated in the United States, Italy and Spain and spanned the acute and convalescent phases of COVID-19. The material from the prospective study consisted of cDNA or gDNA derived from T cells, B-cell-depleted T cells, or PBMCs. Deeply sampled blood TCRbeta repertoires from subjects exposed to, actively infected with, or recovered from COVID-19 were included in the dataset. The repertoires were released in a freely available public database intended as a resource for research on the immune response to SARS-CoV-2. The samples were drawn from the first 160 participants of the ongoing ImmuneRACE study and from over a thousand subjects provided by 6 global collaborators. Nearly every sample came with metadata listing a de-identified subject ID, COVID-19 status, age in years and sex. Where available, HLA class I and class II types were obtained from metadata supplied by the sample provider rather than from assay-based typing. Study-wide findings and limitations: How much clinical and demographic metadata was included differed by source and by participant, and the metadata was provided uncurated.

Looking up the germline V gene (reference sequence) yields CDR1 LNHDA and CDR2 SQIVND. Compared with germline, V lacks 7 bases and J lacks 1 base; bases without a gene match: 7. The CDR3 holds 16 amino acids from the cysteine to the phenylalanine. The retained sequence is limited to the CDR3, 48 bases, with the frame set at the first base. Enrolling through a virtual design, the prospective study's participants ranged in age from roughly 18 to 90 years and lived across roughly 23 United States geographic areas. In the prospective study, participants were assigned to cohorts based on the clinical history participants reported in a screening survey and a study questionnaire. Recovered participants in ImmuneRACE Cohort 3 were defined as having two consecutive negative NP/OP PCR tests, clearance from a healthcare professional, or resolution of symptoms. Mobile phlebotomists in the prospective study collected whole blood, serum and a nasopharyngeal or oropharyngeal swab from every participant. Additional blood draws and questionnaires over a roughly two-month period could optionally be provided by prospective study participants. Before DNA extraction, prospective study blood samples were shipped either frozen or at room temperature.

The immunoSEQ Assay, a bias-controlled multiplex PCR, was used to amplify TCRbeta CDR3 regions from genomic DNA. On the authors' methods: The number of nucleated cells in each sample was estimated by amplification of reference gene primers within the assay. Sequence reads were collapsed and filtered to measure the absolute abundance of every unique TCRbeta CDR3 rearrangement. For each sample, productive Simpson clonality was calculated as the square root of Simpson's diversity index over productive rearrangements. The table was pulled from immuneACCESS by TCRdb, which kept in-frame rearrangements only. Such tables lose some clones; where checked, under half of the loss comes from unresolved V genes, and the rest has no known cause. D and trimming were read from the DNA, whereas the V and J calls and clone size are those reported in that table. This sample holds around 130,000 clones; about four fifths were observed only once. 15% to 20% of the sample comes from the top ten.

Turning to this clone: Its antigen is currently not known. Per-nucleotide qualities are absent, and no much larger clonotype sits a single base away.

This TCR derives from a man aged 25-40 years who had recovered from COVID-19. The sequencing sample was made of PBMCs or T cells enriched from blood (not recorded which). The chain joins TRBV19 to TRBJ1-4; a stretch of 9 junction bases matches TRBD1. The CDR3 reads CASTDRGGLTNEKLFF. The DNA sequence is TGTGCCAGTACGGACAGGGGAGGTCTAACTAATGAAAAACTGTTTTTT.